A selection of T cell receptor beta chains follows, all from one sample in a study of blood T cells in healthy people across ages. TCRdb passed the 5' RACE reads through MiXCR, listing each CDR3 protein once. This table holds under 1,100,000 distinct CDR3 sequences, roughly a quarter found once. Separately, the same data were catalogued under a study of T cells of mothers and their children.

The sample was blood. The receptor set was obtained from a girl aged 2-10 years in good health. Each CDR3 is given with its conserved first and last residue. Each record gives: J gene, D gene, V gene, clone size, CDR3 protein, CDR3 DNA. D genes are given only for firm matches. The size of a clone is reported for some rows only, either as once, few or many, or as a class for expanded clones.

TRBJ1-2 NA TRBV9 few CASGSGAAGWDNYGYTF TGTGCCAGCGGGAGCGGGGCGGCGGGATGGGACAACTATGGCTACACCTTC
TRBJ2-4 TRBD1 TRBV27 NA CASSSSGTAGNIQYF TGTGCCAGCAGTTCATCCGGGACAGCAGGCAACATTCAGTACTTC
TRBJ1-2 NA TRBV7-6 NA CASSPLEGRFYGYTF TGTGCCAGCAGCCCCCTAGAAGGGAGGTTCTATGGCTACACCTTC
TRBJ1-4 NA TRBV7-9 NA CASSLMPGGLFF TGTGCCAGCAGCTTAATGCCGGGGGGACTGTTTTTT
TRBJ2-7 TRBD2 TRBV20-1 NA CSARDGLAGGYHEQYF TGCAGTGCTAGGGACGGACTAGCGGGAGGGTACCACGAGCAGTACTTC
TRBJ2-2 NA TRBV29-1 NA CSAARERTNTGELFF TGCAGCGCTGCGAGGGAGCGCACGAACACCGGGGAGCTGTTTTTT
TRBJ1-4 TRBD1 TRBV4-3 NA CASSLNSRTGGGEKLFF TGCGCCAGCAGCCTAAATTCTAGGACAGGGGGTGGAGAAAAACTGTTTTTT
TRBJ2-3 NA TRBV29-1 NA CSVEVGPASTDTQYF TGCAGCGTTGAAGTGGGGCCTGCTAGCACAGATACGCAGTATTTT
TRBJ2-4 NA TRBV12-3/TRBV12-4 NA CASRSGSRNIQYF TGTGCCAGCCGGTCGGGGTCAAGGAACATTCAGTACTTC
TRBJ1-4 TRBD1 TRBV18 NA CASSPGQVEKLFF TGTGCCAGCTCGCCGGGACAGGTTGAAAAACTGTTTTTT
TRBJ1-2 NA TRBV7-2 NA CARSLHTGNHGYTF TGTGCCCGCAGCCTGCACACTGGTAATCATGGCTACACCTTC
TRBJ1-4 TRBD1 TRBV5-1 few CASSPDRMDRATNEKLFF TGCGCCAGCAGCCCGGACCGGATGGACAGGGCAACTAATGAAAAACTGTTTTTT
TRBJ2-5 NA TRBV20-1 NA CSPFGEETQYF TGCAGTCCCTTTGGGGAAGAGACCCAGTACTTC
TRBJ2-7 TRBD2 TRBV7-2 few CASSLGPGLGTYEQYF TGTGCCAGCAGCTTAGGACCGGGACTAGGCACTTACGAGCAGTACTTC
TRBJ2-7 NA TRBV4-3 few CASSQAERTTLYF TGCGCCAGCAGCCAAGCTGAGCGCACGACCTTGTACTTC
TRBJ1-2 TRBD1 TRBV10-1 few CASSPSGTGGYTF TGCGCCAGCAGCCCTTCCGGGACAGGGGGCTACACCTTC
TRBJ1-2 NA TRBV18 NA CASSPYREGGYTF TGTGCCAGCTCACCTTACAGGGAAGGAGGCTACACCTTC
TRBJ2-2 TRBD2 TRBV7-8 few CASSLRSGSPNTGELFF TGTGCCAGCAGCTTAAGGAGCGGGAGTCCGAACACCGGGGAGCTGTTTTTT
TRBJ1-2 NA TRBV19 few CASSPDGYGYTF TGTGCCAGTAGCCCGGACGGCTATGGCTACACCTTC
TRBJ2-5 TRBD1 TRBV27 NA CASSRTGPREETQYF TGTGCCAGCAGTCGGACAGGCCCCCGGGAAGAGACCCAGTACTTC
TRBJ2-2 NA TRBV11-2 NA CASSLEYGTGELFF TGTGCCAGCAGTCTAGAGTACGGCACCGGGGAGCTGTTTTTT
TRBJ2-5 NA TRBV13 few CASEATETQYF TGTGCTTCGGAGGCTACGGAGACCCAGTACTTC
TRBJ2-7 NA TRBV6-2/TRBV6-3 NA CASSRLIDSSYEQYF TGTGCCAGCAGCCGACTTATAGACAGCTCCTACGAGCAGTACTTC